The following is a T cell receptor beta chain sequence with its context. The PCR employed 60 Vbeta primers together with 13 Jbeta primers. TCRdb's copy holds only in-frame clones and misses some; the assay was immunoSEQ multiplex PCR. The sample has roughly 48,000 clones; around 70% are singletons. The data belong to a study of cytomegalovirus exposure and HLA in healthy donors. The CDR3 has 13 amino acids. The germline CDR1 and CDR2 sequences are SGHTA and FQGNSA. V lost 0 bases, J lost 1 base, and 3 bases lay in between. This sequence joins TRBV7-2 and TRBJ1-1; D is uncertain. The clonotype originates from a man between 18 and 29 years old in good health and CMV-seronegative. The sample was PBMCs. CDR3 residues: CASSLAANTEAFF. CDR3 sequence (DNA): TGTGCCAGCAGCTTAGCAGCGAACACTGAAGCTTTCTTT.